Here is one TCR beta chain with its context. Its antigen remains unknown. The source of the sample is a study of T cells in Graves' hyperthyroidism and ophthalmopathy. General observations from the study: Blood also held most thyroid clonotypes expanded beyond 0.001. Classification by a 13 V-J model distinguished ophthalmopathy from stable hyperthyroidism.

TCR beta CDR3 regions were amplified from RNA. During a first-round RT-PCR of the TCR CDR3, the HTBI primer set was used. TCRdb reprocessed the multiplex PCR reads with MiXCR, giving one entry per CDR3 protein. The sample holds 600,000 or so distinct CDR3 sequences; roughly 50% are singletons and the top ten take 8.2%. Looked up from germline, CDR1 is SGHVS and CDR2 is FQNEAQ. CDR3 size: 13 residues. Trimming left V 6 bases short and J 4 bases short, with 12 bases between. Patients counted as stable if ophthalmopathy did not develop within 18 months. In patients aged 18 to 65, hyperthyroidism was newly diagnosed, with duration under 2 months.

The source is a woman between 18 and 29 years old with Graves' hyperthyroidism. Sequenced input: peripheral blood or thyroid tissue (not recorded which). The chain is built from TRBV7-8 and TRBJ1-1; D is ambiguous. The CDR3 coding sequence is TGTGCCAGCAGTCCAACCAGGAGCACTGAAGCTTTCTTT. This codes for CASSPTRSTEAFF.